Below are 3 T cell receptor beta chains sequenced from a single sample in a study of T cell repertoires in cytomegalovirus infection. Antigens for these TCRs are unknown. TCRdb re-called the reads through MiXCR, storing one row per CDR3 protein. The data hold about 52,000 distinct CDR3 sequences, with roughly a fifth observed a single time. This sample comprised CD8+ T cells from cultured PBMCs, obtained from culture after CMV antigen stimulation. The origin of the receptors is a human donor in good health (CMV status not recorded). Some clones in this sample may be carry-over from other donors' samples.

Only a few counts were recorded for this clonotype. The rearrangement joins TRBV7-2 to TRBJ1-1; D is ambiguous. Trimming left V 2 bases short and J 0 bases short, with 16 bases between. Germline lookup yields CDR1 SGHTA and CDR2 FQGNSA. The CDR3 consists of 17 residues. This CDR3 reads CASSLFGAARLNTEAFF. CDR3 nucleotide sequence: TGTGCCAGCAGCTTATTTGGCGCAGCTCGTTTGAACACTGAAGCTTTCTTT.

The chain's CDR3 is CASSPGHSTYEQYF. DNA for the CDR3: TGCGCCAGCAGCCCGGGACACTCAACCTACGAGCAGTACTTC. The V and J genes are TRBV4-3 and TRBJ2-7; D perhaps matches TRBD1 (6 bases). The germline V gene encodes CDR1 LGHNA and CDR2 YSLEER. The CDR3 has 14 residues. The ends were cut back, 4 bases at V and 2 bases at J, with 12 bases in the middle.

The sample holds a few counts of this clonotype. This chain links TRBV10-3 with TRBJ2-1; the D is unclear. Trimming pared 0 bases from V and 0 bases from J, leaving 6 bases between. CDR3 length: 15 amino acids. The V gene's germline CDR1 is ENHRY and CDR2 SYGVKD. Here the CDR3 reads CAISESGISYNEQFF. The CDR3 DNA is TGTGCCATCAGTGAGTCCGGTATCTCCTACAATGAGCAGTTCTTC.